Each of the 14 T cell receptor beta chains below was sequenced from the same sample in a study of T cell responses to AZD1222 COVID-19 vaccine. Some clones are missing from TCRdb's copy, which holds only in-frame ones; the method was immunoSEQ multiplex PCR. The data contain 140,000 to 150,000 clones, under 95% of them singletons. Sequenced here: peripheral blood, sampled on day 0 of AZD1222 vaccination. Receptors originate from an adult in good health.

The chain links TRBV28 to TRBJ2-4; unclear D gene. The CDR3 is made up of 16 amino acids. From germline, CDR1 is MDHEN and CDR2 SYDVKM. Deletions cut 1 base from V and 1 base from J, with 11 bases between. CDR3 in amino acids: CASSLFPSGAKNIQYF. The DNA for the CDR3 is TGTGCCAGCAGTTTATTCCCTAGTGGGGCCAAAAACATTCAGTACTTC.

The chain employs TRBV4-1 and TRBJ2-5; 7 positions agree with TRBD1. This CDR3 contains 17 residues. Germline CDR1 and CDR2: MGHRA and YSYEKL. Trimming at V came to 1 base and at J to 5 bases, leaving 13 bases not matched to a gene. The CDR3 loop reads CASSQVVGQGVGETQYF. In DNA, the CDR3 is TGCGCCAGCAGCCAAGTTGTGGGGCAGGGGGTGGGGGAGACCCAGTACTTC.

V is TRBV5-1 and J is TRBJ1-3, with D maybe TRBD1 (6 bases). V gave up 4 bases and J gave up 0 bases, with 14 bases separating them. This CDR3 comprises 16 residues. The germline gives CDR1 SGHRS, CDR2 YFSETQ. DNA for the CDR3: TGCGCCAGCAGCCGCCAGGGGACTATCTCTGGAAACACCATATATTTT. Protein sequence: CASSRQGTISGNTIYF.

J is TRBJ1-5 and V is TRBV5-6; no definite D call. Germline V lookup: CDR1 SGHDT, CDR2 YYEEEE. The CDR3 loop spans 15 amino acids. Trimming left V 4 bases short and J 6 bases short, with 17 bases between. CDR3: CASSVLAAGGQPQHF. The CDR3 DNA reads TGTGCCAGCAGCGTTCTCGCGGCCGGCGGTCAGCCCCAGCATTTT.

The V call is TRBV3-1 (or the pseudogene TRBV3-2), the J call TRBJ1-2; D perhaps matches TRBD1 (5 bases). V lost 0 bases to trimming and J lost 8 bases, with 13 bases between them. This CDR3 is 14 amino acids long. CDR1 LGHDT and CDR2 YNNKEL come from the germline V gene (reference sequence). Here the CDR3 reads CASSQDHVGRGYTF. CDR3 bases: TGTGCCAGCAGCCAAGATCACGTGGGGCGGGGCTACACCTTC.

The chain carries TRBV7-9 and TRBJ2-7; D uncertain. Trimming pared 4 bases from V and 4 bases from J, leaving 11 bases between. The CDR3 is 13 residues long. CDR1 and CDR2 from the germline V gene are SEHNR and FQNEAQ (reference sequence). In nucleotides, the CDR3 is TGTGCCAGCAGCTCGCGACTCGGATACGAGCAGTACTTC. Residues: CASSSRLGYEQYF.

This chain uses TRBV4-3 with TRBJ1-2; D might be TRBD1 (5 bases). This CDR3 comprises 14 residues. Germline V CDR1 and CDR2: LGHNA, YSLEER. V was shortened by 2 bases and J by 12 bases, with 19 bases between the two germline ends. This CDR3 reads CASSQTGTGVGNTF. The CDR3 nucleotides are TGCGCCAGCAGCCAAACAGGAACAGGCGTCGGCAACACCTTC.

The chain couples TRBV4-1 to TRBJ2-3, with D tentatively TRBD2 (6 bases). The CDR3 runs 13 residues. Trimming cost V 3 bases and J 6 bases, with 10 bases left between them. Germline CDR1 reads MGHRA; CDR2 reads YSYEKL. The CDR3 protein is CASSHFAGDTQYF. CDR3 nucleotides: TGCGCCAGCAGCCACTTCGCGGGGGATACGCAGTATTTT.

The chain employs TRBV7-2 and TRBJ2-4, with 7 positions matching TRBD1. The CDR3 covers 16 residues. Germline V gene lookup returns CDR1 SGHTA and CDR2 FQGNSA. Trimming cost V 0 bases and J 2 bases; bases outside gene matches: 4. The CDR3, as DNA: TGTGCCAGCAGCTTAGCAGGGGGCGCAACCAAAAACATTCAGTACTTC. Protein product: CASSLAGGATKNIQYF. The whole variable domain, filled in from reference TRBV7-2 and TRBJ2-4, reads GAGVSQSPSNKVTEKGKDVELRCDPISGHTALYWYRQSLGQGLEFLIYFQGNSAPDKSGLPSDRFSAERTGGSVSTLTIQRTQQEDSAVYLCASSLAGGATKNIQYFGAGTRLSVL.

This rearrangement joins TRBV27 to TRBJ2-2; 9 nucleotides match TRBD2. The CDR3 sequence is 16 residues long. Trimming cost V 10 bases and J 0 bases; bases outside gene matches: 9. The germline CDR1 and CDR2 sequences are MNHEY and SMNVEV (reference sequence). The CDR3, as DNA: TGTGCCACCGGAATTCTAGCGGGGTCGAACACCGGGGAGCTGTTTTTT. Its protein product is CATGILAGSNTGELFF.

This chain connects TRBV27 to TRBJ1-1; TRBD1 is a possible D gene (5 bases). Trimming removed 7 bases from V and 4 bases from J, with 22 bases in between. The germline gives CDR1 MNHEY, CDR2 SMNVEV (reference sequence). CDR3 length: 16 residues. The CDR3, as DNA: TGTGCCAGCAAAAGGTTATCTGGGGGGGTAGGCACTGAAGCTTTCTTT. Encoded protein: CASKRLSGGVGTEAFF.

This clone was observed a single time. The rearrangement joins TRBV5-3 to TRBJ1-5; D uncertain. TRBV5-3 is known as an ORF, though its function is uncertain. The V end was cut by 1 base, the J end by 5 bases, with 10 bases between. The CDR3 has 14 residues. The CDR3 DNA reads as TGTGCCAGAAGCTTGTTGAGAGGATATCAGCCCCAGCATTTT. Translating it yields CARSLLRGYQPQHF.

In DNA, the CDR3 is TGCGCCAGCAGCTCTGACGGGACGGCCGTCGGCTACACCTTC. Its translation: CASSSDGTAVGYTF. The rearrangement links TRBV5-1 to TRBJ1-2; D might be TRBD1 (5 bases). Trimming left V 3 bases short and J 8 bases short, with 17 bases between. CDR3 size: 14 residues. CDR1 SGHRS and CDR2 YFSETQ come from the germline V gene.

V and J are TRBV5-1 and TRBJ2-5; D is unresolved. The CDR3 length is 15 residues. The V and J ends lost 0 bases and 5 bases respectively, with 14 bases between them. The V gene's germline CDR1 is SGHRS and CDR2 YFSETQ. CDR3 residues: CASSLAPDARETQYF. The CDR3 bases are TGCGCCAGCAGCTTGGCACCGGACGCCAGGGAGACCCAGTACTTC.